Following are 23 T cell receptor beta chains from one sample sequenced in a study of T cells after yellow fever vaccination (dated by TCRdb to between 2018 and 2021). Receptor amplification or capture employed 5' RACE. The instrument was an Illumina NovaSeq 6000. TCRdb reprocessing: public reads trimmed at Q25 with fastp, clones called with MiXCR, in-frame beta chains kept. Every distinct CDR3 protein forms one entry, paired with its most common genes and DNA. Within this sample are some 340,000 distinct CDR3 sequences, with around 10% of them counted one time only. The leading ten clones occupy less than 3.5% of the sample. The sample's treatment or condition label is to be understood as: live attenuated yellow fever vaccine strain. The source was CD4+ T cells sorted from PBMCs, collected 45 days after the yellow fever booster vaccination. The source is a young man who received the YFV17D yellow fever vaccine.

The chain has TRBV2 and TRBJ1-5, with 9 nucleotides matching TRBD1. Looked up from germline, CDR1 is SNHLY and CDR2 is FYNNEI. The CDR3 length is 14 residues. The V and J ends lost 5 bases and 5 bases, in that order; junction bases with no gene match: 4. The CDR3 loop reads CASSRGQGHQPQHF. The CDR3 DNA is TGTGCCAGCAGTCGGGGACAGGGACATCAGCCCCAGCATTTT.

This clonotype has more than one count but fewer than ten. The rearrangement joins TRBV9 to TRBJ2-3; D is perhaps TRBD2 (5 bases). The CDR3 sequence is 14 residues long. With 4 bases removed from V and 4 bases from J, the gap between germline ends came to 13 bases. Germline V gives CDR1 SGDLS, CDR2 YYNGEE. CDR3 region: CASSPERVADTQYF. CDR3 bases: TGTGCCAGCAGCCCCGAGAGGGTTGCAGATACGCAGTATTTT. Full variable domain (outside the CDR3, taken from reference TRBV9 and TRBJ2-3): DSGVTQTPKHLITATGQRVTLRCSPRSGDLSVYWYQQSLDQGLQFLIQYYNGEERAKGNILERFSAQQFPDLHSELNLSSLELGDSALYFCASSPERVADTQYFGPGTRLTVL.

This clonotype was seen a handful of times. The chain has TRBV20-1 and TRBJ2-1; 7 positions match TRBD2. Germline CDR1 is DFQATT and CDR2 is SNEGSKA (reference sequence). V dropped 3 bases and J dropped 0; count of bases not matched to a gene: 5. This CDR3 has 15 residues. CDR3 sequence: CSARTSSSSYNEQFF. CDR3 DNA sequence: TGCAGTGCTAGGACTAGCTCTAGCTCCTACAATGAGCAGTTCTTC.

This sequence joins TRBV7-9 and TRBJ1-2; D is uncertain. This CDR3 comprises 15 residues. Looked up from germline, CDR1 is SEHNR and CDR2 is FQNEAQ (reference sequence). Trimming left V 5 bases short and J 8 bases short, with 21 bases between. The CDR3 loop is CASSKDGFGVEGYTF. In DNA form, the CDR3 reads TGTGCCAGCAGCAAAGACGGGTTCGGGGTGGAAGGCTACACCTTC.

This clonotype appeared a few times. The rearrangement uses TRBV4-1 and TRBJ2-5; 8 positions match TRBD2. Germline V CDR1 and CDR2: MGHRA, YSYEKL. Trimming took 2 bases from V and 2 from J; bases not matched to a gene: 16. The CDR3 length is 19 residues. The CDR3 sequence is CASSQTYGASAGEQETQYF. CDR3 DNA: TGCGCCAGCAGCCAAACTTACGGGGCCTCAGCGGGGGAACAAGAGACCCAGTACTTC.

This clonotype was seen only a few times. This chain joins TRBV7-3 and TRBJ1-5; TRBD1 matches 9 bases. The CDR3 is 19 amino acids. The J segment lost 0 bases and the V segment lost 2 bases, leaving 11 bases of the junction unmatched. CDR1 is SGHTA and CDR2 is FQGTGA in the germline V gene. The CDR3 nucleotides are TGTGCCAGCAGCTTACGGGACAGGGCAAGGGTTTATAGCAATCAGCCCCAGCATTTT. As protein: CASSLRDRARVYSNQPQHF. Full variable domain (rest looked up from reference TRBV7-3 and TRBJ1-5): GAGVSQTPSNKVTEKGKYVELRCDPISGHTALYWYRQSLGQGPEFLIYFQGTGAADDSGLPNDRFFAVRPEGSVSTLKIQRTERGDSAVYLCASSLRDRARVYSNQPQHFGDGTRLSIL.

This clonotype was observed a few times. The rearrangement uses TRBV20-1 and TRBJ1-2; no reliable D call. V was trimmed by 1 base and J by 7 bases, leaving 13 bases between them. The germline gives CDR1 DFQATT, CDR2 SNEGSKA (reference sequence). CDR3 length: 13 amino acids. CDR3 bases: TGCAGTGCTAGAGTCGGTGGTTTCGGTGGCTACACCTTC. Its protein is CSARVGGFGGYTF.

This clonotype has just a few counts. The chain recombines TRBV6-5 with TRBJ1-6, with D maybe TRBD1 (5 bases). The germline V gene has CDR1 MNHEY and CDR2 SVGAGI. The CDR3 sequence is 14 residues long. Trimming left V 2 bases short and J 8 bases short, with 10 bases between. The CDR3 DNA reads TGTGCCAGCAGTTACGAGACGGGGGATTCACCCCTCCACTTT. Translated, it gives CASSYETGDSPLHF.

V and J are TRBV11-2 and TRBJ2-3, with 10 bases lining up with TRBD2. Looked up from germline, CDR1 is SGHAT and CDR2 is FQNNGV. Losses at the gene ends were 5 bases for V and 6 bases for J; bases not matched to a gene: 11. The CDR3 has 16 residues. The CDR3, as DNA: TGTGCCAGCAGCGCCCTACTAGCGGGGCGTCTCGATACGCAGTATTTT. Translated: CASSALLAGRLDTQYF.

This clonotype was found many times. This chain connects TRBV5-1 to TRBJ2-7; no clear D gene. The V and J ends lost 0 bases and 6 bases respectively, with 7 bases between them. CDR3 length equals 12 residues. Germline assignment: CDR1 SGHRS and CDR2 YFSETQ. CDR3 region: CASSLGTSEQYF. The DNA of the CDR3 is TGCGCCAGCAGCTTGGGCACCTCCGAGCAGTACTTC.

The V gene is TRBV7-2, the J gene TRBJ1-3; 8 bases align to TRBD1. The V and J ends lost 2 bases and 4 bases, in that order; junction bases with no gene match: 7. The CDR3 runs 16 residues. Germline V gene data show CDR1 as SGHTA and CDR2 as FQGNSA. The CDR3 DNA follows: TGTGCCAGCAGCTTATACCGGACAGGGTTAGGAAACACCATATATTTT. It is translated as CASSLYRTGLGNTIYF. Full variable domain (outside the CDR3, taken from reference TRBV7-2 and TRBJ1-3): GAGVSQSPSNKVTEKGKDVELRCDPISGHTALYWYRQSLGQGLEFLIYFQGNSAPDKSGLPSDRFSAERTGGSVSTLTIQRTQQEDSAVYLCASSLYRTGLGNTIYFGEGSWLTVV.

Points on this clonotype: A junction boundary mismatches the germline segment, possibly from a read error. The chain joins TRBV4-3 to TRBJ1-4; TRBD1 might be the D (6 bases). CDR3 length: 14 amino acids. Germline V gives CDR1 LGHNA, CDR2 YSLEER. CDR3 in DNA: TGCGCCAGCAGCCAAGAACGAAGGGGGGAAAGACTGTTTTTT. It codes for CASSQERRGERLFF.

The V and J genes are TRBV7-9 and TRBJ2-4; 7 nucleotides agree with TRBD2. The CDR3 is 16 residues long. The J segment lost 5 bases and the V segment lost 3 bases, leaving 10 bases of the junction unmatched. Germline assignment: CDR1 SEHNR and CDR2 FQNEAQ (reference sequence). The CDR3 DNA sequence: TGTGCCAGCAGCTTTCGAACTAGCGATCGCGAAAACATTCAGTACTTC. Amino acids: CASSFRTSDRENIQYF.

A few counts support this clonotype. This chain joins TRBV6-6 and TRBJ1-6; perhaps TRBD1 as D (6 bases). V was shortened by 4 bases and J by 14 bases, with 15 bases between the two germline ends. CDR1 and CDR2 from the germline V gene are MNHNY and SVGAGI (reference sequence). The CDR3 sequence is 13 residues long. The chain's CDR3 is CASSSTGGITLHF. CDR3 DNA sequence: TGTGCCAGCAGTTCTACGGGGGGCATAACCCTCCACTTT.

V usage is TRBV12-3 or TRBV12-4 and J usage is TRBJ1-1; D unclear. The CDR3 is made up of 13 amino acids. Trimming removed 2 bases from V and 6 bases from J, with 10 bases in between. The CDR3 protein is CASSLSQPSEAFF. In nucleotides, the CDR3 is TGTGCCAGCAGTTTATCCCAGCCCTCTGAAGCTTTCTTT.

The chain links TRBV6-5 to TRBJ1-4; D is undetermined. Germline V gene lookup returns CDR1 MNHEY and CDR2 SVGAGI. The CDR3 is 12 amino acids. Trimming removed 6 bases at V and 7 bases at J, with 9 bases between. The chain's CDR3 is CASSPGLEKLFF. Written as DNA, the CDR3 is TGTGCCAGCAGCCCTGGGCTTGAAAAACTGTTTTTT.

The CDR3 region has the DNA TGTGCCAGCAGTTCCCCCTGGGGGGCGAACACCGGGGAGCTGTTTTTT. Protein product: CASSSPWGANTGELFF. The rearrangement joins TRBV12-3 or TRBV12-4 to TRBJ2-2; tentative D call: TRBD2 (6 bases). The CDR3 is 16 residues long. Trimming pared 4 bases from V and 0 bases from J, leaving 12 bases between.

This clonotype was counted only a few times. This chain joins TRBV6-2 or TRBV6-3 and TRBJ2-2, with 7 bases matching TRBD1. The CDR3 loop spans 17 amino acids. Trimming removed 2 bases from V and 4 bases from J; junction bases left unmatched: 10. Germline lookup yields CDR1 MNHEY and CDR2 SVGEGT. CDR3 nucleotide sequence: TGTGCCAGCAGTTACCGGTCCGACAGGGTTCTCACCGGGGAGCTGTTTTTT. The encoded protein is CASSYRSDRVLTGELFF.

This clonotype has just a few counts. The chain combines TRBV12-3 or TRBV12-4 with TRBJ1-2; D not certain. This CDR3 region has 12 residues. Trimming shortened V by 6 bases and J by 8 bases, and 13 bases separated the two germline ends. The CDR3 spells CASRFKGGGYTF. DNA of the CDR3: TGTGCCAGCAGGTTCAAGGGCGGAGGCTACACCTTC.

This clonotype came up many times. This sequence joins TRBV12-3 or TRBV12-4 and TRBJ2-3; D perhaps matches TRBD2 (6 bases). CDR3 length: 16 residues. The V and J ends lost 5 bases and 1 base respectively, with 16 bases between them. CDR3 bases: TGTGCCAGCAGTCCCCCTGGCGGGGCGCGCACAGATACGCAGTATTTT. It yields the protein CASSPPGGARTDTQYF.

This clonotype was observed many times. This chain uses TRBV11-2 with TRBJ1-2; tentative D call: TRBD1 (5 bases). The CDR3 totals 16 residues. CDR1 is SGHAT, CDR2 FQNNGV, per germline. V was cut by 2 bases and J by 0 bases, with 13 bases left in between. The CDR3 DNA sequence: TGTGCCAGCAGCTTAATTCAATGGGGCGCTAACTATGGCTACACCTTC. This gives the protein CASSLIQWGANYGYTF. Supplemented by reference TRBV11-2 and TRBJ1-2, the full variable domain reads EAGVAQSPRYKIIEKRQSVAFWCNPISGHATLYWYQQILGQGPKLLIQFQNNGVVDDSQLPKDRFSAERLKGVDSTLKIQPAKLEDSAVYLCASSLIQWGANYGYTFGSGTRLTVV.

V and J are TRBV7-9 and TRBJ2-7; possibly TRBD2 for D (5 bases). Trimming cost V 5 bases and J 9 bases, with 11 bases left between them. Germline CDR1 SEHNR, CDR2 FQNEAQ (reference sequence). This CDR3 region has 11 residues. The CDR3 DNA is TGTGCCAGCAGCCTACTAGTCGCGCAGTACGTC. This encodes CASSLLVAQYV.

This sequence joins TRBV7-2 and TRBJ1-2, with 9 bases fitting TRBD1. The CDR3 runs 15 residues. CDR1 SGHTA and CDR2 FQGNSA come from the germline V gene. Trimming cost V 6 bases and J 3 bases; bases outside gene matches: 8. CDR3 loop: CASRTGTGSYYGYTF. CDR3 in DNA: TGTGCCAGCAGAACCGGGACAGGGTCCTACTATGGCTACACCTTC.